The 12 T cell receptor beta chains presented below share a single source sample, sequenced in a study of beta chain features in type 1 diabetes. General observations from the study: Shortening that was moderate but significant affected the TCRB CDR3s of Type 1 diabetes patients in all four CD4+ subsets.

Expressed TCRB transcripts were sequenced after all isolated RNA was converted to cDNA. The method was immunoSEQ multiplex PCR; TCRdb's version includes in-frame clones alone and lacks a portion of them. The data contain 250,000 to 300,000 clones, roughly 24% of them singletons. These TCRs' antigens remain unknown. Sequencing was carried out using naive CD4+ T cells from blood. The receptors were sampled from a woman under 40 with type 1 diabetes.

The rearrangement joins TRBV19 to TRBJ2-1; D is perhaps TRBD2 (6 bases). The CDR3 is 13 residues long. Per the germline V gene, CDR1 is LNHDA and CDR2 is SQIVND (reference sequence). V lost 3 bases, J lost 10 bases, and 13 bases lay in between. The chain's CDR3 is CASSIAGLQEQFF. Written as DNA, the CDR3 is TGTGCCAGTAGTATCGCGGGACTCCAAGAGCAGTTCTTC.

The chain is built from TRBV30 and TRBJ1-1, with unresolved D. This CDR3 spans 14 amino acids. Germline CDR1 is GTSNPN and CDR2 is SVGIG (reference sequence). The V and J ends lost 5 bases and 0 bases respectively, with 13 bases between them. CDR3: CAWSGSLMNTEAFF. CDR3 sequence (DNA): TGTGCCTGGTCGGGTAGCTTAATGAACACTGAAGCTTTCTTT.

This clone was counted a few times. The gene calls are TRBV27 and TRBJ1-1, with 8 bases fitting TRBD1. The trim removed 4 bases at V and 0 bases at J, leaving 4 bases unmatched. Germline V CDR1 and CDR2: MNHEY, SMNVEV (reference sequence). CDR3 length equals 15 residues. CDR3 DNA sequence: TGTGCCAGCAGTTGGACAGGGAGTATGAACACTGAAGCTTTCTTT. Translation gives CASSWTGSMNTEAFF.

The chain combines TRBV30 with TRBJ1-5; possibly TRBD1 for D (5 bases). The CDR3 runs 15 residues. The germline V gene encodes CDR1 GTSNPN and CDR2 SVGIG (reference sequence). V was pared by 3 bases and J by 3 bases, with 15 bases between. This CDR3 reads CAWSLGAGANQPQHF. In DNA form, the CDR3 reads TGTGCCTGGAGCTTAGGGGCCGGAGCCAATCAGCCCCAGCATTTT.

V is TRBV10-3 and J is TRBJ1-2; TRBD1 aligns across 7 bases. V trimming: 9 bases; J trimming: 7 bases; junction bases outside the gene matches: 5. The CDR3 contains 11 residues. Looked up from germline, CDR1 is ENHRY and CDR2 is SYGVKD. DNA of the CDR3: TGTGCCATTTCGACAGGGATTGGCTACACCTTC. Amino acid sequence: CAISTGIGYTF.

This chain connects TRBV19 to TRBJ1-1; D might be TRBD1 (6 bases). V was clipped by 7 bases and J by 6 bases, with 12 bases between them. This CDR3 spans 12 amino acids. CDR1 and CDR2 (germline): LNHDA, SQIVND (reference sequence). CDR3 amino acids: CASTLQGAEAFF. DNA for the CDR3: TGTGCCAGTACCTTACAGGGCGCTGAAGCTTTCTTT.

V and J are TRBV15 and TRBJ2-2, with 10 bases fitting TRBD2. V lost 1 base to trimming and J lost 3 bases; unmatched junction nucleotides: 5. Germline V lookup: CDR1 LNHNV, CDR2 YYDKDF (reference sequence). The CDR3 contains 17 residues. CDR3 region: CATSRGGLATDTGELFF. CDR3 bases: TGTGCCACCAGCAGAGGGGGACTAGCGACCGACACCGGGGAGCTGTTTTTT.

This clone was counted a few times. The chain employs TRBV11-2 and TRBJ2-1; 12 positions agree with TRBD2. J was trimmed by 9 bases and V by 6 bases; bases with no gene match: 12. The CDR3 extends over 16 amino acids. The germline V gene has CDR1 SGHAT and CDR2 FQNNGV. This chain's CDR3 is CASRPTSGRSWGEQFF. As DNA, the CDR3 is TGTGCCAGCAGGCCGACTAGCGGGAGATCATGGGGTGAGCAGTTCTTC.

The genes are TRBV5-4 and TRBJ2-1; D is possibly TRBD1 (6 bases). The germline CDR1 and CDR2 sequences are SGHNT and YYREEE (reference sequence). This CDR3 is 15 amino acids long. V lost 4 bases, J lost 5 bases, and 16 bases lay in between. The CDR3 sequence is CASSLPTQGHNEQFF. In DNA form, the CDR3 reads TGTGCCAGCAGCCTGCCGACACAGGGACACAATGAGCAGTTCTTC.

This chain uses TRBV15 with TRBJ1-1; no clear D. Trimming took off 4 bases at V and 0 bases at J, with 9 bases between the two ends. CDR1 and CDR2 (germline): LNHNV, YYDKDF (reference sequence). The CDR3 is 14 amino acids. The CDR3 nucleotides read TGTGCCACCAGCATGGCCCAGTTGAACACTGAAGCTTTCTTT. Translating gives CATSMAQLNTEAFF.

This clone has just a few counts. V gene TRBV9 combines with J gene TRBJ2-7, with a possible D match to TRBD1 (6 bases). In germline, CDR1 is SGDLS, CDR2 YYNGEE. Trimming took off 2 bases at V and 0 bases at J, with 9 bases between the two ends. The CDR3 loop spans 14 amino acids. The CDR3 nucleotides read TGTGCCAGCAGCGTGACAGGTAACTCCTACGAGCAGTACTTC. Translation gives CASSVTGNSYEQYF.

This chain joins TRBV30 and TRBJ1-5, with D perhaps matching TRBD1 (5 bases). V lost 4 bases, J lost 4 bases, and 11 bases lay in between. This CDR3 has 13 residues. Germline loops: CDR1 GTSNPN, CDR2 SVGIG (reference sequence). DNA for the CDR3: TGTGCCTGGACCAAAGGGGCTAATCAGCCCCAGCATTTT. Translated, it gives CAWTKGANQPQHF.